This T cell receptor beta chain was recorded in a study of Tregs in tolerant kidney transplant recipients. V was clipped by 5 bases and J by 5 bases; unmatched bases: 7. The CDR3 loop spans 14 amino acids. The V gene's germline CDR1 is SEHNR and CDR2 FQNEAQ (reference sequence). The protocol was immunoSEQ multiplex PCR, while the TCRdb copy is restricted to in-frame clones and leaves out a portion. The repertoire includes 85,000 to 95,000 clones, just over 90% of them detected once, and over 3.5% sits in the top ten. The chain joins TRBV7-9 to TRBJ2-3; TRBD2 matches at 7 bases. What was sequenced was CD8+ T cells from blood. The TCR comes from a human donor in good health. The CDR3 protein is CASSPPRGLDTQYF. CDR3 in DNA: TGTGCCAGCAGCCCTCCGCGGGGGTTAGATACGCAGTATTTT. Using reference TRBV7-9 and TRBJ2-3 for the parts outside the CDR3, the full variable domain is DTGVSQNPRHKITKRGQNVTFRCDPISEHNRLYWYRQTLGQGPEFLTYFQNEAQLEKSRLLSDRFSAERPKGSFSTLEIQRTEQGDSAMYLCASSPPRGLDTQYFGPGTRLTVL.